This T cell receptor (beta chain) was found in a study of blood T cells in healthy people across ages (dated by TCRdb to about 2015). As for the study more broadly: In model experiments, template switching captured roughly one uniquely barcoded TCR beta cDNA molecule for every two T cells. To track age-related changes in TCR beta repertoire diversity, the study relied on deep sequencing normalized with unique cDNA molecular identifiers. Two additional independent replicas of 1 million unique cDNA reads from the same blood draw were analyzed for two donors (one aged 18 to 30 and one aged 80 or older). Donors of different ages were randomly distributed across sequencing lanes to avoid experimental bias. Donors were grouped into four age groups: young (average roughly 15 years), middle-aged (about 40), aged (about 59) and long-lived (just over 80). Study-level results and caveats: As age increased, observed TCR beta diversity per million T cells dropped in a roughly linear way, and a significant reduction was already evident by age approximately 40. The percentage of naive T cells measured by flow cytometry correlated strongly with observed TCR beta diversity. Total diversity estimates from one million sequenced T cells were considered lower bounds and underestimates. Because donor CMV infection status was unknown, age-related changes in expanded clonotypes were potentially confounded. The long-lived group showed more naive CD4+ T cells, fewer expanded clones and increased TCR diversity than the aged group, suggesting age selection. Since profiling was done on bulk unsorted PBMCs, naive and antigen-experienced compartments could not be conclusively compared.

Libraries came from 5' RACE. TCRdb lists the instrument as Illumina HiSeq 2500. The second PCR ran for about 6 to 12 cycles and used a J-beta primer mix along with a sample-barcoded 5' primer. A template-switch 5' adaptor carrying 12 random nucleotides introduced a unique molecular identifier onto each TCR beta cDNA molecule. At least 2.5 million CDR3-containing paired-end reads were obtained from each sample. All of the RNA was converted into first-strand cDNA using the Mint cDNA synthesis kit, with a TRBC-specific oligonucleotide serving as the primer. Following uracil-DNA glycosylase treatment, a first 18-cycle PCR with universal primers M1SS and BC2_uni_R was performed on all cDNA. As for the authors' bioinformatics: Normalization of each sample was performed by random selection of 1 million high-quality reads, each carrying a distinct molecular identifier. Reads with shared molecular identifiers were discarded instead of being binned into consensus sequences. MiTCR, set to a Q25 quality threshold and the strictest error-elimination algorithm, was used for CDR3 identification, clonotype clustering and error correction. Lower-bound total TCR beta diversity was estimated with a nonparametric unseen species model using Euler transformation. Starting from the raw public reads, TCRdb applied fastp trimming at Q25, assembled clones with MiXCR and retained in-frame beta chains. Rows are unified per CDR3 protein, each entry keeping the most common DNA and genes. The V and J calls reflect TCRdb's pipeline rather than the authors' work. Across this sample there are fewer than 1.5 million distinct CDR3 sequences, with 42% seen only once. 7.9% of the sample goes to the ten largest clones.

Systemically healthy Caucasian individuals from Russia, roughly 40 in total and aged roughly 6 to 100 years, were included as donors. Each donor gave 8 to 10 milliliters of peripheral blood, drawn into EDTA-treated Vacutainer tubes. Ficoll-Paque density-gradient centrifugation was used to isolate PBMCs, with at least 6 million per sample. Trizol reagent was used to extract total RNA from PBMCs, with at least 5.5 micrograms per sample. The percentages of naive CD45RAhigh/CD27high T cells were determined by flow cytometry on a PBMC aliquot from every donor. Comments on this clonotype: This receptor's antigen is unknown. The sample holds no much larger clone one base away, and base qualities are not on file.

The germline V gene encodes CDR1 DFQATT and CDR2 SNEGSKA (reference sequence). The CDR3 goes from the cysteine to the phenylalanine over 15 residues. Only the CDR3 DNA is retained, 45 bases long and in frame from the first base. Cut back by 3 bases and 4 bases, the V and J ends lie 17 bases apart. This clonotype was sampled from a woman aged 18-35 years in good health. The sample was blood. This chain joins TRBV20-1 to TRBJ2-3; the D gene is possibly TRBD2, with 5 bases matching. The CDR3 region has the sequence CSASKTGFRPDTQYF. The DNA reads TGCAGTGCTAGTAAAACGGGATTTCGACCAGATACGCAGTATTTT.